The clone carrying this TCR beta chain showed up just a few times. The record originates from a study of T cell responses to AZD1222 COVID-19 vaccine. Data came from immunoSEQ multiplex PCR; TCRdb stores just in-frame clones and leaves some out. The table shows 120,000 or so clones, with roughly 88% occurring only once. The germline CDR1 and CDR2 sequences are SNHLY and FYNNEI. V lost 6 bases and J lost 2, with 8 bases in between. This CDR3 region has 12 residues. The receptor was isolated from an adult in good health. The chain uses TRBV2 and TRBJ2-7; D is ambiguous. Sequencing was performed on peripheral blood, taken on day 0 of AZD1222 vaccination. CDR3 amino acids: CASSAVPYEQYF. DNA for the CDR3: TGTGCCAGCAGCGCCGTCCCCTACGAGCAGTACTTC.